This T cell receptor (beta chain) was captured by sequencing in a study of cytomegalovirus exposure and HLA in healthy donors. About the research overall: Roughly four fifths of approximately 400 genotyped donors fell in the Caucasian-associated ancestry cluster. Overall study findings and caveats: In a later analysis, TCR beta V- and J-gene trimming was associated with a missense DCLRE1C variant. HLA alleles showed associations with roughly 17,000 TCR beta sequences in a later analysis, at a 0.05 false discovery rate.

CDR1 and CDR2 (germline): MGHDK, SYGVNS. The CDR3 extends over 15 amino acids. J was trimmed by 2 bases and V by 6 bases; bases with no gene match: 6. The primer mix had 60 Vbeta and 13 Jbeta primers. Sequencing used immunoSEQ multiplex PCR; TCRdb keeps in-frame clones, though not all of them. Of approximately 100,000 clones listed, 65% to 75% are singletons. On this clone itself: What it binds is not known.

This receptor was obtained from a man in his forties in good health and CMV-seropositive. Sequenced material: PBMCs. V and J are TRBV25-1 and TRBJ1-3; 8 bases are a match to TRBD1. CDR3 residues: CASRGPGGTGNTIYF. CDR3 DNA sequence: TGTGCCAGCAGGGGACCAGGGGGCACTGGAAACACCATATATTTT.